The entry below describes one T cell receptor (beta chain). The protocol was immunoSEQ multiplex PCR, while the TCRdb copy is restricted to in-frame clones and leaves out a portion. This sample has roughly 52,000 clones, with around 88% found just once. This sample is drawn from a study of blood T cell repertoires in COVID-19. Overall study: Some COVID-19 samples were acute and others convalescent; all came from the United States, Italy and Spain. T cells, B-cell-depleted T cells, or PBMCs provided the cDNA or gDNA that served as material.

Germline loops: CDR1 SEHNR, CDR2 FQNEAQ (reference sequence). The CDR3 totals 15 residues. V dropped 5 bases and J dropped 5; count of bases not matched to a gene: 7. This chain connects TRBV7-9 to TRBJ2-5; 11 nucleotides align to TRBD1. This TCR came from a woman aged 80 or older with acute or convalescent COVID-19. Sequenced material: peripheral blood. The CDR3 here is CASSQGQGGRETQYF. The DNA of the CDR3 is TGTGCCAGCAGCCAGGGACAGGGGGGTCGGGAGACCCAGTACTTC. The full variable domain, rest sourced from reference TRBV7-9 and TRBJ2-5, is DTGVSQNPRHKITKRGQNVTFRCDPISEHNRLYWYRQTLGQGPEFLTYFQNEAQLEKSRLLSDRFSAERPKGSFSTLEIQRTEQGDSAMYLCASSQGQGGRETQYFGPGTRLLVL.